This T cell receptor beta chain was sequenced for a study of breast tumors, draining lymph nodes, adjacent tissues. Whole-study findings and limits: Most tumor T cells seemingly derive from lymph node, then expand in tumor. The lymph node origin of tumor T cells was framed as consistent with a hypothesis, not demonstrated. Luminal-like breast cancer showed significantly greater tumor-nontumor repertoire similarity than basal-like breast cancer did. Tumor TCR diversity was below lymph nodes but above nontumor tissue.

The lymph nodes were axillary draining lymph nodes from breast cancer patients. With 6 bases clipped from V and 5 bases from J, the junction kept 3 bases outside the gene matches. The CDR3 is 12 amino acids. This clonotype has a count of ten or more. Antigen specificity is unknown. MiXCR, run by TCRdb on the multiplex PCR reads, gives a single entry per CDR3 protein. In the table there are about 80,000 distinct CDR3 sequences, roughly a fifth of which are singletons. Specimen: axillary lymph node tissue. This sequence joins TRBV12-3 or TRBV12-4 and TRBJ2-7; 8 nucleotides align to TRBD1. The TCR comes from a female donor with breast cancer. Some clones in this sample may be carry-over from other donors' samples. The CDR3 protein is CASSRTGNEQYF. The CDR3 nucleotides are TGTGCCAGCAGCCGGACAGGGAACGAGCAGTACTTC.